This T cell receptor beta chain was sequenced for a study of shared clonotypes between healthy human individuals. Overall study results and limits: The rarefaction results pointed to incomplete sorted-subset sequencing despite large depth. When compared with the clonotypes that were shared by all four sorted-subset donors, the non-shared clonotypes turned out to have lower generation probabilities.

Positively selected for CCR7, the CD45RO-negative cells used as naive CD8 cells excluded terminally differentiated effector memory CD45RA+ cells. With regard to this clone: Its cognate antigen is unknown.

The CDR3 has 15 amino acids. The junction had 5 bases not matched to a gene; V was cut back by 4 bases and J by 0 bases. Germline CDR1 MNHEY, CDR2 SMNVEV (reference sequence). Sequencing was at deep level. Using immunoSEQ multiplex PCR, the repertoire was profiled, and TCRdb retains in-frame clones only, with some absent. Of roughly 890,000 clones in the sample, around 92% were seen once. This clonotype originated in a man aged 30 to 39 in good health. The chain recombines TRBV27 with TRBJ2-7, with 8 positions matching TRBD2. Material: naive CD8+ T cells sorted from blood. CDR3 sequence (DNA): TGTGCCAGCAGTTCAAGCACTAGCGGCTCCTACGAGCAGTACTTC. Translation gives CASSSSTSGSYEQYF.